This entry is about one T cell receptor (beta chain). Its antigen target is currently unknown. No quality values exist for individual bases; no much larger clone is one base distant. V was cut back by 3 bases and J by 5 bases, leaving a gap of 16 bases between them. The CDR3, from cysteine to phenylalanine, totals 15 residues. Only the CDR3 region is kept as DNA, spanning 45 bases read in frame from base 1. According to the germline V gene (reference sequence), CDR1 reads MNHEY and CDR2 reads SMNVEV. The donors were healthy, HIV-negative adults who had no recently reported acute infections or vaccinations. Every donor was a Caucasian adult living in Nashville, Tennessee, USA. CD4+ T cells were enriched through magnetic negative selection, after which naive cells were positively selected on CD45RA and the remaining negative fraction served as the memory subset. After blood collection by leukapheresis, PBMCs were isolated using Ficoll-Histopaque density gradient centrifugation and then cryopreserved in the vapor phase of liquid nitrogen. Analytical flow cytometry was used to check the purity and quantity of every magnetically sorted T cell population. Genomic DNA was isolated from each sorted fraction and quantified by UV absorbance on a Nanodrop 2000c.

The source of the sample is a study of shared clonotypes between healthy human individuals (dated by TCRdb to about 2020). The study in broad terms: The cohort comprised two women and a few men aged 18 to 49 years. For each donor, CD4 naive and CD4 memory were each given three plates, CD8 naive was given two plates, and CD8 memory was given one plate. The study deeply sequenced blood TCR repertoires of roughly five healthy adults to estimate repertoire size and the extent of clonotype sharing between individuals. Different laboratories and diverse techniques were used to prepare libraries and sequence TCR repertoires, to increase sequencing depth and limit assay-specific biases. Each donor's leukapheresis produced roughly between roughly 0.85 and 9.5 billion PBMCs. Beyond this particular receptor, the publication reports: About 5% of naive CD4, roughly 3.5% of naive CD8, 2.3% of memory CD4, and over 0.35% of memory CD8 clonotypes were shared across several donors. Compared with non-shared clonotypes, clonotypes shared by all four sorted-subset donors had higher generation probabilities. Naive subsets generally had larger estimated clonotype richness than memory subsets. Because the study included a small number of donors, the genetic and exposure-history diversity represented was limited. Sampling was restricted to blood, and TCR repertoires in tissues likely differ from the TCR repertoires found in blood. Even with the large sequencing depth, rarefaction of the sorted-subset datasets indicated that sequencing was incomplete. Pairwise subsampling led to the expectation that sequencing depth would affect the degree of clonotype sharing among donors.

Using the deep immunoSEQ assay, TCR CDR3 regions were amplified from genomic DNA by multiplex PCR. For each cell subset, the extracted genomic DNA was distributed evenly across all wells of several immunoSEQ 96-well plates, and each plate served as one replicate. Each replicate PCR for sorted subsets received about 210 ng genomic DNA, equal to tens of thousands of T cell genomes. Purified libraries were measured with a Qubit 3.0 fluorometer, size-checked on a Bioanalyzer 2100, and measured again with the KAPA Library Quantification kit. Every immunoSEQ 96-well plate was sequenced on a separate single-read 150-cycle Illumina NextSeq 550 flow cell. In the original analysis: Because only junctional sequences without quality scores were contained in the immunoSEQ output, filtering matching that applied to full-length reads could not be performed. Sequences were annotated with PyIR, a Python wrapper for IgBLAST v1.9, using IMGT germline references to assign V/J genes and CDR3. Reads with weak V/J assignments (E-value above 1e-6), missing CDR3, stop codons, out-of-frame junctions, or ambiguous translated residues were removed. V3J clonotypes were defined as sequences sharing an identical inferred V gene, J gene, and CDR3 amino acid sequence. To compute the percentage overlap between repertoires, the number of shared unique clonotypes was divided by the size of the smaller repertoire. Richness of each repertoire was evaluated using RTK rarefaction, the Chao1 estimator, and Recon v2.1 estimates of unobserved clonotypes. Generation probabilities were computed with OLGA for all TCRbeta clonotypes obtained by the gDNA method from a handful of donors. Imported from immuneACCESS, the table was reduced by TCRdb to in-frame sequences with V and J called. These copies leave out some clones; in studies compared against another copy, an unresolved V gene accounts for under half, and the cause of the remainder is not known. V and J calls and clone size are copied from that table; D and trimming were computed from the DNA. This sample gives some 660,000 clones in total; 73% of them show up just once. The leading ten clones occupy about 1.8% of the sample.

The V and J segments used are TRBV27 and TRBJ2-5; the D segment may tentatively be TRBD1 or TRBD2, each giving 5 matched bases. Sequenced material: memory CD4+ T cells sorted from blood. The cell subset or site label corresponds to: CD45RA-negative fraction. The TCR originated in a woman under 40 in good health. For the CDR3, the sequence is CASSFPEGLGETQYF. The nucleotides are TGTGCCAGCAGTTTTCCCGAGGGGTTGGGTGAGACCCAGTACTTC.